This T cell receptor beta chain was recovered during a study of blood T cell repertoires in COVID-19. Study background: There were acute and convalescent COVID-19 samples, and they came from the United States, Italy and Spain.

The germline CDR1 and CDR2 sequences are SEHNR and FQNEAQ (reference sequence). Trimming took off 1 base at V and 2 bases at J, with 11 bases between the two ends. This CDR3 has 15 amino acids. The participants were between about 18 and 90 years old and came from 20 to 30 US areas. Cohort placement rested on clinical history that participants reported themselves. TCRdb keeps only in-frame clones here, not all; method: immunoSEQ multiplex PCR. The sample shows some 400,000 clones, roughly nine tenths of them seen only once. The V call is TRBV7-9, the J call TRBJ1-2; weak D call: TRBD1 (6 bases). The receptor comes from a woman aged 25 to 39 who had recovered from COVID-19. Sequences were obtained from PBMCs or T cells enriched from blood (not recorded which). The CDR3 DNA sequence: TGTGCCAGCAGCTTAGTCTCGCAGGGGAACTATGGCTACACCTTC. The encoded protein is CASSLVSQGNYGYTF.